Listed here are 8 T cell receptor beta chains from one sample, sequenced in a study of regulatory T cells in long-lasting Graves disease. CDR3-region Arm-PCR and iRepertoire HTBI primers produced the TCR beta libraries. Using its own MiXCR run on the multiplex PCR reads, TCRdb lists one record per CDR3 protein. The sample carries around 340,000 distinct CDR3 sequences, roughly a fifth recorded once. As to time point: persistent/refractory GD, antithyroid drugs over 5 years with positive TRAb. From PBMCs, RNA was extracted and then used to make the TCR library. Sequences were derived from peripheral blood mononuclear cells (PBMCs), sampled when the disease was refractory, from a patient treated with antithyroid drugs. These receptors all come from a female donor with Graves disease.

The chain uses TRBV4-3 and TRBJ1-2, with TRBD1 matching 10 bases. The germline V gene has CDR1 LGHNA and CDR2 YSLEER. Unmatched junction bases numbered 14, after V lost 1 base and J lost 3 bases. CDR3 size: 19 residues. The CDR3 region is CASSQANGQGVLPHYGYTF. The CDR3 region has the DNA TGCGCCAGCAGCCAAGCCAATGGACAGGGGGTTCTCCCCCACTATGGCTACACCTTC.

V gene TRBV5-1 combines with J gene TRBJ1-4; a possible D gene is TRBD1 (5 bases). Germline V CDR1 and CDR2: SGHRS, YFSETQ. V shed 3 bases and J shed 6 bases, with 12 bases lying between them. The CDR3 length is 14 residues. CDR3 sequence (DNA): TGCGCCAGCAGCTCGGGGGACGTGGATGAAAAACTGTTTTTT. Its protein is CASSSGDVDEKLFF.

This clonotype was detected a few times. The chain carries TRBV5-1 and TRBJ1-2, with D maybe TRBD1 (6 bases). There are 15 residues in the CDR3. Germline CDR1 and CDR2: SGHRS and YFSETQ. V gave up 7 bases and J gave up 3 bases, with 19 bases separating them. The CDR3 spells CASAPGGARDYGYTF. The CDR3 nucleotides are TGCGCCAGCGCCCCTGGGGGGGCCAGGGACTATGGCTACACCTTC. Using reference TRBV5-1 and TRBJ1-2 for the parts outside the CDR3, the full variable domain is KAGVTQTPRYLIKTRGQQVTLSCSPISGHRSVSWYQQTPGQGLQFLFEYFSETQRNKGNFPGRFSGRQFSNSRSEMNVSTLELGDSALYLCASAPGGARDYGYTFGSGTRLTVV.

The chain uses TRBV6-1 and TRBJ1-2; D may be TRBD1 (5 bases). The CDR3 is 12 amino acids. Germline V lookup: CDR1 MNHNS, CDR2 SASEGT. V lost 7 bases and J lost 5, with 11 bases in between. Written as DNA, the CDR3 is TGTGCCAGCACCAACCGGGGGTATGGCTACACCTTC. Amino acid sequence: CASTNRGYGYTF.

As concerns this clonotype: This may come from a read error, since a much larger clone is one base off. The chain joins TRBV27 to TRBJ1-6; TRBD1 agrees at 7 bases. The CDR3 consists of 16 residues. Germline CDR1 reads MNHEY; CDR2 reads SMNVEV (reference sequence). V gave up 3 bases and J gave up 14 bases; unmatched junction bases: 16. The CDR3 DNA follows: TGTGCCAGCAGTTTCCCTCCTGGACCGTCCAGGGGGACCCTCCACTTT. Translating gives CASSFPPGPSRGTLHF.

This clonotype was detected ten times or more. The rearrangement links TRBV12-3 or TRBV12-4 to TRBJ1-3; a possible D gene is TRBD1 (6 bases). Trimming took 4 bases from V and 3 from J, leaving 13 bases between them. This CDR3 has 15 residues. Here the CDR3 DNA reads TGTGCCAGCAGTTCGTCGACAGGTTATGGAAACACCATATATTTT. Translated, it gives CASSSSTGYGNTIYF.

Ten or more counts support this clonotype. V gene TRBV3-1 combines with J gene TRBJ2-7; 7 bases line up with TRBD1. J gave up 0 bases and V 10 bases, and 3 bases lay outside the gene matches. The CDR3 is 12 amino acids. CDR1 is LGHDT and CDR2 is YNNKEL in the germline V gene (reference sequence). The CDR3 DNA follows: TGTGCCACCGGACAGGCCTCCTACGAGCAGTACTTC. This encodes CATGQASYEQYF.

As to this clonotype: Being one base from a much bigger clone, this may be a read error. As the CDR3 is not closed by the conserved phenylalanine or tryptophan, this likely results from a read error. This chain connects TRBV2 to TRBJ2-7; 8 bases are shared with TRBD2. Trimming removed 6 bases from V and 7 bases from J; junction bases left unmatched: 11. This CDR3 contains 14 residues. Germline V gene lookup returns CDR1 SNHLY and CDR2 FYNNEI. CDR3 nucleotides: TGTGCCAGCAGCATTAGCGGGATCGAGGGTGAGCAGTACCTC. Residues: CASSISGIEGEQYL.